One sample yielded the 22 T cell receptor beta chains listed below, sequenced in a study of CD8 T cells in ankylosing spondylitis. Findings and caveats of the study: Seemingly characteristic of ankylosing spondylitis blood was a TCR beta motif consisting of about 8 highly homologous variants.

Each CDR3 protein is one row after TCRdb ran MiXCR on the 5' RACE reads. The repertoire holds a few hundred thousand distinct CDR3 sequences, with around 20% as singletons. These receptors lack a known antigen. The sequencing sample was made of blood, either unsorted or a sorted T cell fraction (not recorded which). Source of these receptors: a male donor with ankylosing spondylitis.

This chain connects TRBV4-1 to TRBJ2-1; D is uncertain. Deletions cut 0 bases from V and 8 bases from J, with 23 bases between. From germline, CDR1 is MGHRA and CDR2 YSYEKL. The CDR3 consists of 18 residues. CDR3 loop: CASSQETAGRSVVYEQFF. In DNA, the CDR3 is TGCGCCAGCAGCCAAGAGACGGCAGGTCGATCCGTCGTCTATGAGCAGTTCTTC.

In this sample, this clonotype turned up a few times. The chain couples TRBV28 to TRBJ1-1; D unclear. This CDR3 has 13 amino acids. V was clipped by 2 bases and J by 3 bases, with 7 bases between them. Germline-derived CDR1 and CDR2 are MDHEN and SYDVKM. The CDR3 coding sequence is TGTGCCAGCAGTTTAGGCGAGTACACTGAAGCTTTCTTT. Protein: CASSLGEYTEAFF.

The V call is TRBV29-1, the J call TRBJ1-1; a weak D match, TRBD1 (6 bases). V was cut by 5 bases and J by 1 base, with 14 bases left in between. CDR1 and CDR2 from the germline V gene are SQVTM and ANQGSEA. CDR3 size: 14 residues. The CDR3 is CSVNRDGRNTEAFF. CDR3 DNA sequence: TGCAGCGTTAACAGGGATGGTAGGAACACTGAAGCTTTCTTT.

The genes are TRBV5-1 and TRBJ2-3, with 7 bases that match TRBD2. In germline, CDR1 is SGHRS, CDR2 YFSETQ. This CDR3 is 15 amino acids long. V trimming: 5 bases; J trimming: 2 bases; junction bases outside the gene matches: 8. The chain's CDR3 is CASRRSGIDTDTQYF. The CDR3 DNA is TGCGCCAGCAGAAGGAGCGGGATAGACACAGATACGCAGTATTTT. Using reference TRBV5-1 and TRBJ2-3 for the parts outside the CDR3, the full variable domain is KAGVTQTPRYLIKTRGQQVTLSCSPISGHRSVSWYQQTPGQGLQFLFEYFSETQRNKGNFPGRFSGRQFSNSRSEMNVSTLELGDSALYLCASRRSGIDTDTQYFGPGTRLTVL.

This chain links TRBV7-2 with TRBJ2-1; TRBD2 matches at 10 bases. The germline gives CDR1 SGHTA, CDR2 FQGNSA. Trimming took 6 bases from V and 8 from J; bases not matched to a gene: 13. The length of the CDR3 is 16 residues. In DNA form, the CDR3 reads TGTGCCAGCAGTTCCAATCTAGCGGGAGTTTTCGATGAGCAGTTCTTC. It codes for CASSSNLAGVFDEQFF. Full variable domain (missing parts from reference TRBV7-2 and TRBJ2-1): GAGVSQSPSNKVTEKGKDVELRCDPISGHTALYWYRQSLGQGLEFLIYFQGNSAPDKSGLPSDRFSAERTGGSVSTLTIQRTQQEDSAVYLCASSSNLAGVFDEQFFGPGTRLTVL.

The V and J genes are TRBV7-3 and TRBJ2-5; tentatively, D is TRBD2 (5 bases). Trimming removed 1 base at V and 9 bases at J, with 18 bases between. The CDR3 is made up of 15 amino acids. Per the germline V gene, CDR1 is SGHTA and CDR2 is FQGTGA. CDR3 in amino acids: CASSLIHSDPRAQYF. The DNA of the CDR3 is TGTGCCAGCAGCTTAATCCACTCTGACCCGCGGGCCCAGTACTTC.

The chain recombines TRBV18 with TRBJ2-5; the match to TRBD1 covers 7 bases. This CDR3 has 16 residues. Unmatched junction bases numbered 6, after V lost 0 bases and J lost 2 bases. Germline V gives CDR1 KGHSH, CDR2 LQKENI. The CDR3: CASSPPGPGQQETQYF. DNA of the CDR3: TGTGCCAGCTCACCACCGGGGCCGGGACAGCAAGAGACCCAGTACTTC.

This chain connects TRBV6-1 to TRBJ2-7; weak D call: TRBD2 (6 bases). Germline V lookup: CDR1 MNHNS, CDR2 SASEGT. The ends were cut back, 5 bases at V and 2 bases at J, with 22 bases in the middle. The CDR3 length is 17 residues. CDR3 region: CASSISPGPGSPYEQYF. The CDR3 nucleotides read TGTGCCAGCAGTATCTCACCGGGCCCCGGGAGTCCCTACGAGCAGTACTTC.

This clonotype has a handful of counts. V and J are TRBV7-9 and TRBJ2-5; TRBD1 agrees at 7 bases. J was trimmed by 3 bases and V by 1 base; bases with no gene match: 8. This CDR3 is 16 amino acids long. Germline V gene data show CDR1 as SEHNR and CDR2 as FQNEAQ (reference sequence). The chain's CDR3 is CASSLVWDRDEETQYF. The CDR3 region has the DNA TGTGCCAGCAGCTTAGTCTGGGACAGAGATGAAGAGACCCAGTACTTC.

This clonotype was recorded many times. The rearrangement links TRBV20-1 to TRBJ2-7; D uncertain. Germline values: CDR1 DFQATT, CDR2 SNEGSKA (reference sequence). Trimming cost V 2 bases and J 0 bases, with 14 bases left between them. The CDR3 is 15 amino acids. The CDR3 here is CSARSQDAPSYEQYF. CDR3 coding DNA: TGCAGTGCTAGATCCCAGGACGCGCCCTCCTACGAGCAGTACTTC.

This clonotype was found a few times. This chain connects TRBV12-3 or TRBV12-4 to TRBJ1-4; D unclear. The CDR3 is 13 amino acids. V lost 6 bases and J lost 2, with 7 bases in between. The CDR3 bases are TGTGCCAGCAGCCCGATGACTAATGAAAAACTGTTTTTT. Protein product: CASSPMTNEKLFF.

The chain is built from TRBV18 and TRBJ1-1; D is ambiguous. From germline, CDR1 is KGHSH and CDR2 LQKENI. The V gene lost 7 bases and the J gene lost 3 bases, with 15 bases spanning the gap. CDR3 length equals 14 residues. CDR3: CASFGPVLDTEAFF. CDR3 coding DNA: TGTGCCAGCTTTGGACCCGTTTTGGACACTGAAGCTTTCTTT.

The chain is built from TRBV6-5 and TRBJ2-3; weak D call: TRBD2 (6 bases). With 0 bases removed from V and 6 bases from J, the gap between germline ends came to 16 bases. The CDR3 is 16 amino acids. Germline CDR1 is MNHEY and CDR2 is SVGAGI. In nucleotides, the CDR3 is TGTGCCAGCAGTTACTCTAGCGACTCGCGGGGCGATACGCAGTATTTT. Its protein product is CASSYSSDSRGDTQYF.

The gene calls are TRBV4-1 and TRBJ1-3; a weak D match, TRBD1 (6 bases). V gave up 1 base and J gave up 0 bases, with 13 bases separating them. The CDR3 is 17 amino acids. CDR1 is MGHRA and CDR2 is YSYEKL in the germline V gene. In DNA, the CDR3 is TGCGCCAGCAGCCAAGCCAGGGGACCGTACTCTGGAAACACCATATATTTT. Translating gives CASSQARGPYSGNTIYF.

This clonotype has more than one count but fewer than ten. The CDR3: CASRLPLSAGGRNEKLFF. The CDR3 DNA sequence: TGTGCCAGCAGGCTCCCTCTTTCGGCAGGCGGGAGAAATGAAAAACTGTTTTTT. This chain links TRBV12-3 or TRBV12-4 with TRBJ1-4; D ambiguous. The V gene lost 6 bases and the J gene lost 5 bases, with 25 bases spanning the gap. The CDR3 is made up of 18 amino acids.

The chain combines TRBV4-2 with TRBJ2-1, with 11 nucleotides matching TRBD2. Germline CDR1 LGHNA, CDR2 YNFKEQ. The CDR3 sequence is 18 residues long. The junction had 6 bases not matched to a gene; V was cut back by 1 base and J by 1 base. DNA for the CDR3: TGTGCCAGCAGCCAAGTAGCGGGAGGGACCTTGTCCTACAATGAGCAGTTCTTC. Translated, it gives CASSQVAGGTLSYNEQFF.

V gene TRBV24-1 combines with J gene TRBJ2-1, with D tentatively TRBD2 (5 bases). This CDR3 has 16 residues. Germline CDR1 is KGHDR and CDR2 is SFDVKD. Trimming stripped 2 bases from V and 3 bases from J, with 13 bases between. The CDR3 region is CATSDSAGVNYNEQFF. Here the CDR3 DNA reads TGTGCCACCAGTGATTCGGCGGGCGTAAACTACAATGAGCAGTTCTTC.

The CDR3 DNA is TGTGCCAGCACTGGTGGGCCGTCCTACAATGAGCAGTTCTTC. Its protein product is CASTGGPSYNEQFF. The chain joins TRBV7-6 to TRBJ2-1; D ambiguous. From germline, CDR1 is SGHVS and CDR2 FNYEAQ. The V and J ends lost 7 bases and 1 base respectively, with 11 bases between them. This CDR3 contains 14 residues.

This chain uses TRBV25-1 with TRBJ1-1, with D perhaps TRBD1 (6 bases). Germline lookup yields CDR1 MGHDK and CDR2 SYGVNS. There are 16 residues in the CDR3. The V end was cut by 1 base, the J end by 4 bases, with 16 bases between. CDR3 region: CASSEFGAGAGTEAFF. The CDR3 region has the DNA TGTGCCAGCAGTGAATTTGGGGCAGGGGCGGGCACTGAAGCTTTCTTT.

This clonotype was seen only a few times. The chain recombines TRBV7-8 with TRBJ1-1; no definite D call. The CDR3 spans 15 residues. CDR1 is SGHVS and CDR2 is FQNEAQ in the germline V gene. Trimming removed 1 base at V and 0 bases at J, with 9 bases between. The CDR3 loop reads CASSLELGMNTEAFF. CDR3 DNA sequence: TGTGCCAGCAGCTTAGAACTTGGCATGAACACTGAAGCTTTCTTT.

V gene TRBV25-1 combines with J gene TRBJ2-1; 10 bases fit TRBD2. In germline, CDR1 is MGHDK, CDR2 SYGVNS. Trimming at V came to 4 bases and at J to 4 bases, leaving 13 bases not matched to a gene. This CDR3 is 18 amino acids long. CDR3 residues: CASSGGTSEKTGYNEQFF. Here the CDR3 DNA reads TGTGCCAGCAGTGGCGGGACTAGCGAGAAAACGGGATACAATGAGCAGTTCTTC.

The chain couples TRBV20-1 to TRBJ1-4; D call uncertain. The CDR3 extends over 13 amino acids. Per the germline V gene, CDR1 is DFQATT and CDR2 is SNEGSKA (reference sequence). Trimming cost V 2 bases and J 10 bases, with 14 bases left between them. Here the CDR3 reads CSARQEAKGKLFF. The DNA of the CDR3 is TGCAGTGCTAGACAGGAGGCGAAGGGAAAACTGTTTTTT.